This T cell receptor (beta chain) was identified in a study of post-analysis software for immune sequencing data. Study results and caveats: Several TRBV segments (TRBV5-6, TRBV5-1 and TRBV20-1 among them) occurred more frequently in patients than in controls. People with multiple sclerosis had a significantly lower normalized Chao1 diversity than controls did. The F measure placed samples prepared in the same batch into strongly shared clusters.

The TCR beta cDNA libraries contained unique molecular identifiers. With about 0.95 to 10 million T cells as the source, roughly 0.5 million cDNA molecules resulted. TCRdb re-derived calls from the PCR reads in MiXCR, one entry per CDR3 protein. The table lists around 250,000 distinct CDR3 sequences, approximately 34% of them singletons. The sample holds many counts of this clonotype. Its target is unknown. V trimming: 4 bases; J trimming: 4 bases; junction bases outside the gene matches: 9. The CDR3 sequence is 15 residues long. CDR1 is SGHRS, CDR2 YFSETQ, per germline. The sequenced material came from blood. This receptor was obtained from a girl aged 5-17 years with multiple sclerosis. This chain connects TRBV5-1 to TRBJ2-5; TRBD1 agrees at 8 bases. The CDR3 is CASSERTGTRETQYF. The CDR3 nucleotides read TGCGCCAGCAGCGAACGGACAGGGACCCGAGAGACCCAGTACTTC.